This T cell receptor beta chain derives from a study of identical twins listed by TCRdb under 2016. Some background on the complete study: To test whether fetal clonotypes persist, this study deep-sequenced TCR alpha and beta repertoires from monozygotic twins, from unrelated adults of various ages, and from cord blood. To rule out contamination, replicate twin experiments were performed at different times with different library preparation protocols. Overall study results and their limits: Abundant cord blood beta clonotypes carried fewer insertions; young adult naive repertoires showed a weaker similar trend, while memory repertoires showed none. Compared with coincidental sharing between unrelated individuals, out-of-frame TCR alpha sequences shared between twins showed an excess of sequences with low generation probability. Invariant T cells such as MAIT and iNKT could partly confound zero-insertion analyses, although diverse VJ usage argued against such confounding for most clonotypes. Out-of-frame TCR alpha sharing in monozygotic twins was systematically underestimated by recombination models, whereas sharing between unrelated individuals was in agreement with the recombination models. Excess twin sharing in beta out-of-frame sequences was weaker because fewer shared sequences lowered the signal-to-noise ratio. Because the same donors could not be followed over many years, conclusions were based on cross-sectional statistical analysis.

The table lists this clonotype with a few counts. Its specific antigen is unknown. It has no much larger one-base neighbor in the sample; base qualities were not kept. To prepare the library, 5' RACE was applied. The instrument was an Illumina HiSeq 2000. A universal primer binding site was added through template switching, and the final cDNA carried a unique molecular identifier so that TCR cDNA molecules could be counted accurately. First-strand cDNA for TCR alpha and beta chains was synthesized from specific primers in the conserved constant-segment region. Each cDNA library was double barcoded, with a SMART-Mk sample barcode plus Illumina barcodes, to control for contamination. Two successive PCR steps introduced TruSeq adapter sequences along with Illumina sample barcodes. The TCR alpha and beta cDNA libraries were sequenced on the Illumina HiSeq platform using custom primers. Turning to the authors' computational methods: Raw reads were processed with MiGEC to extract unique molecular identifiers, and MiXCR was used to determine CDR3 positions. For each individual, recombination models were inferred using an EM algorithm with the repgenHMM and IGoR tools. Shared clonotypes were analyzed with the tcR package in R, and sharing was normalized by the product of cloneset sizes. To study raw recombination free of thymic and clonal selection effects, out-of-frame nonproductive sequences were analyzed. Using fastp at Q25 and MiXCR, TCRdb reprocessed the public reads and kept productive beta chains. Rows matching on CDR3 protein sequence are summarized as one entry with the most common DNA and genes. For this entry, the V and J calls and clone size follow TCRdb and not the study's own pipeline. A total of roughly 570,000 distinct CDR3 sequences appear in this sample, approximately 9.6% of them only once. The top ten hold approximately 3% of the sample.

All donors were healthy Caucasians. The twin cohort consisted of three pairs of female monozygotic twins, all aged roughly 18 to 30 years. The RNA used for TCR libraries was isolated from peripheral blood mononuclear cells. In the germline V gene (reference sequence), CDR1 corresponds to DFQATT and CDR2 to SNEGSKA. The CDR3, from cysteine to phenylalanine, totals 13 residues. CDR3 DNA is the only sequence kept; it has 39 bases, read in frame from the first base. Trimmed from V: 5 bases; trimmed from J: 10 bases; junction bases lacking a gene match: 8. These records were also assigned to another study, of yellow fever vaccine responses in identical twins. That second publication adds: The authors reported that the T cell response to vaccination in identical twins appeared partly convergent and partly personalized. In identical twins, the study followed T cell clones that responded to the vaccine with precision.

The rearrangement joined TRBV20-1 to TRBJ1-6; 7 of the junction bases match TRBD1. Specimen: PBMCs. The receptor was isolated from a woman under 30 in good health. The DNA reads as follows: TGCAGTGCTGTAGACAGGGTTGGGTCACCCCTCCACTTT. Translated, it reads CSAVDRVGSPLHF.